This TCR beta chain was sequenced in a study of blood T cell repertoires in COVID-19. The V gene lost 3 bases and the J gene lost 4 bases, with 7 bases spanning the gap. This CDR3 contains 13 residues. TCRdb's copy holds only in-frame clones and misses some; the assay was immunoSEQ multiplex PCR. The sample records approximately 140,000 clones, 87% being singletons. The source material was peripheral blood. The receptor's source is a woman in her thirties or forties with acute or convalescent COVID-19. The V gene is TRBV12-3 or TRBV12-4, the J gene TRBJ1-5; D not resolved. In DNA, the CDR3 is TGTGCCAGCAGTTTGTGGAGGAATCAGCCCCAGCATTTT. Residues: CASSLWRNQPQHF.